This T cell receptor beta chain was profiled in a study of blood T cells in healthy people across ages. Turning to this clonotype: The antigen is undetermined.

Notes on the study in general: With naive T cell percentage, TCR beta diversity showed a strong correlation.

Trimming removed 3 bases at V and 1 base at J, with 16 bases between. The CDR3 is 17 amino acids. Germline V gene lookup returns CDR1 MDHEN and CDR2 SYDVKM. Primers used in a second PCR of roughly 7 to 12 cycles were a sample-barcoded 5' primer and a J-beta primer mix. MiXCR, applied by TCRdb to the 5' RACE reads, yields one record per CDR3 protein. This sample has about 540,000 distinct CDR3 sequences, with nearly 25% found just once. The sample was also linked to a second study, of T cells of mothers and their children.

The source material was blood. The chain links TRBV28 to TRBJ2-4, with D tentatively TRBD1 or TRBD2 (6 bases each). The TCR was taken from a boy younger than 18 in good health. CDR3 protein: CASSFSRGRSAKNIQYF. CDR3 nucleotides: TGTGCCAGCAGTTTCTCAAGGGGGAGGTCGGCCAAAAACATTCAGTACTTC.